The 4 T cell receptor beta chains in this list originate from one sample, sequenced in a study of blood T cells in healthy people across ages. Alongside a J-beta primer mix, a sample-barcoded 5' primer served in a second PCR lasting roughly 7 to 11 cycles. TCRdb processed the 5' RACE reads anew with MiXCR; each CDR3 protein has one entry. Of approximately 780,000 distinct CDR3 sequences listed, roughly 25% are singletons. In addition, the sample was reused for a study of T cells of mothers and their children.

Source material: blood. Source of these receptors: a boy under 18 in good health.

This clonotype was counted a few times. The junction does not match germline at one end; this may be a read error. V and J are TRBV27 and TRBJ2-1; 10 bases map to TRBD2. The J call may be mistaken, given a closer DNA end match to TRBJ2-7. The CDR3 sequence is 15 residues long. Germline CDR1 reads MNHEY; CDR2 reads SMNVEV (reference sequence). Here the CDR3 reads CVSSSRTSGFYEQYF. The CDR3 nucleotides read TGTGTCAGCAGTTCCCGGACTAGCGGTTTCTACGAGCAGTACTTC.

The gene calls are TRBV6-5 and TRBJ2-4; TRBD1 might be the D (8 bases). The germline V gene encodes CDR1 MNHEY and CDR2 SVGAGI. CDR3 size: 16 residues. V lost 6 bases to trimming and J lost 4 bases, with 19 bases between them. The CDR3 sequence: CASSRGRQGSKNIQYF. CDR3 bases: TGTGCCAGCAGCCGCGGGAGACAGGGGTCGAAAAACATTCAGTACTTC.

The count of this clonotype is one. The chain carries TRBV20-1 and TRBJ2-3, with TRBD2 matching over 10 bases. There are 16 residues in the CDR3. With 8 bases clipped from V and 0 bases from J, the junction kept 11 bases outside the gene matches. From germline, CDR1 is DFQATT and CDR2 SNEGSKA (reference sequence). The CDR3 DNA is TGCAGTTTCTTGCTAGCGGGGGCTTCTAGCACAGATACGCAGTATTTT. Its protein product is CSFLLAGASSTDTQYF.

The sample holds many counts of this clonotype. This chain connects TRBV29-1 to TRBJ2-1; perhaps TRBD1 as D (6 bases). V dropped 7 bases and J dropped 5 bases, with 9 bases sitting between them. Per germline, CDR1 SQVTM and CDR2 ANQGSEA. This CDR3 spans 11 amino acids. The CDR3 nucleotides read TGCAGCGCGAAGGGGGACAATGAGCAGTTCTTC. Its translation is CSAKGDNEQFF.